Described below is a single T cell receptor beta chain sequence and its context. Its antigen is currently not known. No base quality values were provided; no much bigger clone lies one nucleotide off. This entry comes from a study of T cell responses to AZD1222 COVID-19 vaccine listed by TCRdb under 2021. Background on the whole study: A total of 230 to 250 trial participants underwent TCR sequencing, of whom around 200 received two doses of AZD1222 and about 26 received two doses of the MenACWY control vaccine. Trial participants were enrolled by age into 18-55, 56-69 and 70-plus year subgroups, with around 150, 28 and 57 TCR-sequenced participants respectively.

This specimen's time point label, interpreted: about 28 days (+/-7) after the second vaccine dose. AZD1222 recipients whose second dose came at about 4 weeks and those whose second dose came at about 12 weeks were combined into one group, since spike-specific TCR depth and breadth did not differ between the two schedules. Vaccinee samples were obtained from the UK trials COV001 and COV002, which included a single-blind randomized controlled phase 2/3 trial of AZD1222 (ChAdOx1 nCoV-19) in healthy adults. Trial participant PBMC samples were collected at day 0 and day 28 after the second dose for TCRbeta chain sequencing. Here is what the overall study found, with its caveats: The 56-69-year group was small, and its depth increase did not reach significance, likely because of low power. Conclusions about previously exposed vaccinees were limited because only six AZD1222 recipients were SARS-CoV-2 seropositive at baseline. Participants were mostly white British and included more females than males, and it was suggested by the authors that clonal diversity may have been underestimated. A significant rise in spike-specific TCR breadth and depth was observed after two AZD1222 doses relative to day 0 and relative to MenACWY recipients. Because no day 14 peak-response samples were available, repertoires were characterized only after the peak T cell response. Nearly half of unique spike-specific TCRs reportedly recognized epitopes outside regions mutated in the B.1.351 and B.1.1.7 variants. The vaccine-associated CD4 TCRs covered the entire spike protein, and the dominant responses fell in regions 160-218 and 743-854.

Reading the germline V gene (reference sequence) gives CDR1 LNHDA and CDR2 SQIVND. V is trimmed back by 6 bases and J by 7 bases, and the junction contains 8 bases that no gene match accounts for. The CDR3 goes from the cysteine to the phenylalanine over 15 residues. Left in the record is the CDR3 DNA by itself, 45 bases read in frame from the first base. The CDR3 regions of human TCRbeta chains were analyzed by immunosequencing. The original methods were these. TCRs in the repertoires were matched against a reference library of SARS-CoV-2-specific TCRs that had been generated with the MIRA antigen-specificity platform. Breadth was defined as the fraction of unique TCRs that were SARS-CoV-2-associated, and depth was defined as the fraction of total T cells that were SARS-CoV-2-associated. Each spike-specific TCR was assigned to its reactive spike region and to a CD4 or CD8 class using the MIRA data. Log10-transformed breadth and depth values were compared by one-way ANOVA with Sidak's multiple comparisons tests. TCRdb took over this immuneACCESS table, retaining in-frame rearrangements with V and J assigned. Such tables are incomplete; in checked studies, under half of the missing clones stem from an unresolved V gene, and the remainder is unexplained. Clonal size and the V and J genes are those of that table, whereas D and trimming came from the DNA. Counted in this sample were 75,000 to 95,000 clones; approximately 90% of them appeared once. The top ten clonotypes cover around 26% of the sample.

The sample here was peripheral blood, taken 28 days after the second AZD1222 dose. The V and J segments used are TRBV19 and TRBJ2-7; TRBD2 agrees with 14 junctional bases. The clonotype was recovered from an adult who received the AZD1222 COVID-19 vaccine. At the DNA level, the sequence is TGTGCCAGTAGCTTTGGGACTAGCGGGAGTCGAGAGCAGTACTTC. Translation gives CASSFGTSGSREQYF.